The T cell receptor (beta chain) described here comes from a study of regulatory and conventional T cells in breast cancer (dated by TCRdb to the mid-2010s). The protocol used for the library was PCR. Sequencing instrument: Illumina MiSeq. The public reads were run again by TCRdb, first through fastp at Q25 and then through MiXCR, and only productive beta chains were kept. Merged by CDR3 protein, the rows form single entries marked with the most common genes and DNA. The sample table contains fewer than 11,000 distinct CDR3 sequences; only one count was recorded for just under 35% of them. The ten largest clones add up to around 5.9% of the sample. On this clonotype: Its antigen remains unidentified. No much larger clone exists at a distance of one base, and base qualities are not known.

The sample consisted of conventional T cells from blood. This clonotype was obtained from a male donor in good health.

This receptor carries the CDR3 CASSDTRGTGGYTF. In nucleotides, the sequence is TGTGCCAGCAGTGATACCAGGGGGACGGGCGGCTACACCTTC. The receptor chain draws on TRBV28 and TRBJ1-2, and 7 bases in between align with TRBD1. Trimmed from V: 5 bases; trimmed from J: 8 bases; junction bases lacking a gene match: 11. The CDR3 spans 14 residues, from the cysteine through the phenylalanine. Only the CDR3 DNA is retained, 42 bases long and in frame from the first base. The germline V gene provides CDR1 MDHEN and CDR2 SYDVKM.